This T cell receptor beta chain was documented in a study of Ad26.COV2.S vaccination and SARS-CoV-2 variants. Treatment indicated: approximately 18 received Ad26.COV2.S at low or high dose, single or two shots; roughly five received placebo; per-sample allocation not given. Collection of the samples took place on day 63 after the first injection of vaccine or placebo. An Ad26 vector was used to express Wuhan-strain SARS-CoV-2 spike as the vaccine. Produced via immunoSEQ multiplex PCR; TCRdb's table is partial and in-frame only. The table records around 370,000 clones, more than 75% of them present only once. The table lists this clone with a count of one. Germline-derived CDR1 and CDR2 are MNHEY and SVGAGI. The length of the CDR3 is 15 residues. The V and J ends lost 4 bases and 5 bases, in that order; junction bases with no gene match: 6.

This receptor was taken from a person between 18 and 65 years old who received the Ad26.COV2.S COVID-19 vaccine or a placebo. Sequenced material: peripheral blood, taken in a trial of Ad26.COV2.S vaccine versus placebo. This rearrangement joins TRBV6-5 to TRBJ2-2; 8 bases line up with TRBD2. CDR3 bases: TGTGCCAGCAGTTCCCCAGCGGGGGTGACCGGGGAGCTGTTTTTT. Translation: CASSSPAGVTGELFF.